The text below deals with one T cell receptor beta chain. Clones were read by immunoSEQ multiplex PCR, and TCRdb kept only the in-frame ones, dropping some. The table includes a few million clones, around 93% detected once. This specimen comes from a study of shared clonotypes between healthy human individuals. Trimming cost V 3 bases and J 4 bases, with 10 bases left between them. Germline V gene lookup returns CDR1 GTSNPN and CDR2 SVGIG (reference sequence). The CDR3 is made up of 13 amino acids. The authors divided CD4+ cells into CD45RA+ naive and CD45RA-negative memory subsets. The gene calls are TRBV30 and TRBJ1-5; D remains unclear. Sample: naive CD4+ T cells from PBMCs. Regarding subset: CD45RA+ positively selected. The TCR originated in a man between 18 and 35 years old in good health. Some clones in this sample may be carry-over from other donors' samples. This CDR3 is CAWSQKGNQPQHF. The CDR3 bases are TGTGCCTGGAGCCAAAAGGGTAATCAGCCCCAGCATTTT.